These T cell receptor beta chains were read from a single sample in a study of cytomegalovirus exposure and HLA in healthy donors. TCRdb keeps only in-frame clones here, not all; method: immunoSEQ multiplex PCR. The profile covers roughly 250,000 clones, with 70% to 90% appearing a single time and about 1.2% taken by the ten largest. The source material was PBMCs. These receptor sequences come from a young woman in good health and CMV-seropositive. CDR3s include the opening cysteine and the closing phenylalanine or tryptophan. D genes are given only for firm matches. Size is omitted from some rows. Given values are once, few, many or a class for expanded clones.

j_call: TRBJ2-7
d_call: NA
clone_size: NA
v_call: TRBV2
cdr3_nt: TGTGCCAGCAGTGTGCGGGGAACCCCCTACGAGCAGTACTTC
cdr3_aa: CASSVRGTPYEQYF

j_call: TRBJ1-1
d_call: NA
clone_size: NA
v_call: TRBV27
cdr3_nt: TGTGCCAGCAGTTCGGGCAGGGGTGATGGTGAAGCTTTCTTT
cdr3_aa: CASSSGRGDGEAFF

j_call: TRBJ2-1
d_call: TRBD2
clone_size: NA
v_call: TRBV2
cdr3_nt: TGTGCCAGAGGACCTCTTGCCGGGACTAACACCTACAATGAGCAGTTCTTC
cdr3_aa: CARGPLAGTNTYNEQFF

j_call: TRBJ2-7
d_call: NA
clone_size: few
v_call: TRBV25-1
cdr3_nt: TGTGCCAGCAGTACGGGGGTTGAGCAGTACTTC
cdr3_aa: CASSTGVEQYF

j_call: TRBJ1-1
d_call: NA
clone_size: NA
v_call: TRBV11-2
cdr3_nt: TGTGCCAGCAGCTTTGGCGGGCTTGACACTGAAGCTTTCTTT
cdr3_aa: CASSFGGLDTEAFF

j_call: TRBJ1-1
d_call: NA
clone_size: NA
v_call: TRBV6-5
cdr3_nt: TGTGCCAGCAGTTACAGGCAGGGATCAACTGAAGCTTTCTTT
cdr3_aa: CASSYRQGSTEAFF

j_call: TRBJ2-1
d_call: NA
clone_size: NA
v_call: TRBV6-4
cdr3_nt: TGTGCCAGCAGTGACTCCTCCGGGAGTAGCTACAATGAGCAGTTCTTC
cdr3_aa: CASSDSSGSSYNEQFF

j_call: TRBJ2-2
d_call: TRBD2
clone_size: NA
v_call: TRBV12-5
cdr3_nt: TGTGCTAGTGGTTTGGCGACTAGCGGTAACACCGGGGAGCTGTTTTTT
cdr3_aa: CASGLATSGNTGELFF

j_call: TRBJ2-1
d_call: TRBD2
clone_size: NA
v_call: TRBV29-1
cdr3_nt: TGCAGCGTTGACCTAGCGGGAGTTTCCTACAATGAGCAGTTCTTC
cdr3_aa: CSVDLAGVSYNEQFF

j_call: TRBJ2-3
d_call: NA
clone_size: NA
v_call: TRBV28
cdr3_nt: TGTGCCAGCAGCAAGGACAGCCCAGATACGCAGTATTTT
cdr3_aa: CASSKDSPDTQYF

j_call: TRBJ2-1
d_call: NA
clone_size: NA
v_call: TRBV19
cdr3_nt: TGTGCCAGTAGTCGGGACCCTGGGGGGAATGAGCAGTTCTTC
cdr3_aa: CASSRDPGGNEQFF

j_call: TRBJ2-5
d_call: TRBD2
clone_size: NA
v_call: TRBV29-1
cdr3_nt: TGCAGCGTGGCCGGGACTAGCGGGAGGGCCTACGAGACCCAGTACTTC
cdr3_aa: CSVAGTSGRAYETQYF

j_call: TRBJ1-5
d_call: NA
clone_size: NA
v_call: TRBV28
cdr3_nt: TGTGCCAGCAGTTTCAGGGGTGGTCAGCCCCAGCATTTT
cdr3_aa: CASSFRGGQPQHF

j_call: TRBJ1-3
d_call: TRBD1
clone_size: NA
v_call: TRBV11-3
cdr3_nt: TGTGCCAGCAGCGCCCGGGACAGGGGGATAAACACCATATATTTT
cdr3_aa: CASSARDRGINTIYF

j_call: TRBJ1-1
d_call: TRBD1
clone_size: NA
v_call: TRBV6-4
cdr3_nt: TGTGCCAGCAGTGCCCCAGGGGGATGCACTGAAGCTTTCTTT
cdr3_aa: CASSAPGGCTEAFF

j_call: TRBJ2-1
d_call: NA
clone_size: NA
v_call: TRBV30
cdr3_nt: TGTGCCTGGACAGGCTTCAATGAGCAGTTCTTC
cdr3_aa: CAWTGFNEQFF

j_call: TRBJ2-1
d_call: NA
clone_size: NA
v_call: TRBV10-3
cdr3_nt: TGTGCCATCAGTGGGCAGGGAGGTGATGAGCAGTTCTTC
cdr3_aa: CAISGQGGDEQFF

j_call: TRBJ2-5
d_call: NA
clone_size: once
v_call: TRBV5-1
cdr3_nt: TGCGCCAGCAGATACACCCCCCAGGAAGAGACCCAGTACTTC
cdr3_aa: CASRYTPQEETQYF

j_call: TRBJ1-2
d_call: TRBD1
clone_size: once
v_call: TRBV28
cdr3_nt: TGTGCCAGCAGTCGCGGGACAGGGGACTATGGCTACACCTTC
cdr3_aa: CASSRGTGDYGYTF

j_call: TRBJ2-7
d_call: TRBD1
clone_size: NA
v_call: TRBV5-4
cdr3_nt: TGTGCCAGCAGCCCAGGAACGTACGTGCTCCGGGACAGGGTCTCCTACGAGCAGTACTTC
cdr3_aa: CASSPGTYVLRDRVSYEQYF

j_call: TRBJ1-4
d_call: TRBD1
clone_size: NA
v_call: TRBV11-2
cdr3_nt: TGTGCCAGCAGCTCCTCCAGACAGGGTGAAAAACTGTTTTTT
cdr3_aa: CASSSSRQGEKLFF

j_call: TRBJ2-7
d_call: TRBD1
clone_size: NA
v_call: TRBV30
cdr3_nt: TGTGCCTGGAGTGCGGACAGGGGATATGACTACGAGCAGTACTTC
cdr3_aa: CAWSADRGYDYEQYF

j_call: TRBJ2-2
d_call: TRBD2
clone_size: NA
v_call: TRBV4-2
cdr3_nt: TGTGCCAGCAGCCAGGGCCCCTCTGTTCTGGCTAGCGGGAAGGTTAAGGGCGCCGGGGAGCTGTTTTTT
cdr3_aa: CASSQGPSVLASGKVKGAGELFF

j_call: TRBJ1-5
d_call: NA
clone_size: NA
v_call: TRBV6-6
cdr3_nt: TGTGCCAGCAGTTACCGAACAGGCGATCAGCCCCAGCATTTT
cdr3_aa: CASSYRTGDQPQHF

j_call: TRBJ1-5
d_call: NA
clone_size: NA
v_call: TRBV4-1
cdr3_nt: TGCGCCAGCAGCCAAGATGTTGAAGGAGAGCCCCAGCATTTT
cdr3_aa: CASSQDVEGEPQHF

j_call: TRBJ2-3
d_call: NA
clone_size: NA
v_call: TRBV18
cdr3_nt: TGTGCCAGCTCATCGGGAGATATTTTAGATACGCAGTATTTT
cdr3_aa: CASSSGDILDTQYF

j_call: TRBJ2-1
d_call: TRBD1
clone_size: NA
v_call: TRBV5-1
cdr3_nt: TGCGCCAGCAGCTCTCGGACAGGGGGTGGGGGCAATGAGCAGTTCTTC
cdr3_aa: CASSSRTGGGGNEQFF

j_call: TRBJ2-5
d_call: NA
clone_size: few
v_call: TRBV7-7
cdr3_nt: TGTGCTAGCAGCCTACAGGGGAGGTACGAGACCCAGTACTTC
cdr3_aa: CASSLQGRYETQYF

j_call: TRBJ1-2
d_call: TRBD1
clone_size: NA
v_call: TRBV28
cdr3_nt: TGTGCCAGCAGTTTAGACAGGGGAAGAGGCTACACCTTC
cdr3_aa: CASSLDRGRGYTF

j_call: TRBJ2-7
d_call: NA
clone_size: once
v_call: TRBV7-9
cdr3_nt: TGTGCCAGCAGCTTCTGGGGGCCGACCTACGAGCAGTACTTC
cdr3_aa: CASSFWGPTYEQYF

j_call: TRBJ2-7
d_call: NA
clone_size: NA
v_call: TRBV7-8
cdr3_nt: TGTGCCAGCAGCGCGGGCCTATCCCTCTACGAGCAGTACTTC
cdr3_aa: CASSAGLSLYEQYF

j_call: TRBJ1-1
d_call: NA
clone_size: NA
v_call: TRBV4-2
cdr3_nt: TGTGCCAGCAGCCAAGGGTATAGAGTTTCTGAAGCTTTCTTT
cdr3_aa: CASSQGYRVSEAFF

j_call: TRBJ2-7
d_call: NA
clone_size: NA
v_call: TRBV7-9
cdr3_nt: TGTGCCAGCAGCCTCGAGAGCTCCTACGAGCAGTACTTC
cdr3_aa: CASSLESSYEQYF

j_call: TRBJ2-7
d_call: TRBD2
clone_size: NA
v_call: TRBV7-9
cdr3_nt: TGTGCCAGCAGCTTAGGGTCAGCGGGAGTGCGGGAGCAGTACTTC
cdr3_aa: CASSLGSAGVREQYF

j_call: TRBJ2-7
d_call: TRBD1
clone_size: NA
v_call: TRBV25-1
cdr3_nt: TGTGCCAGCAGGGAGACAGGGGACGGCTACGAGCAGTACTTC
cdr3_aa: CASRETGDGYEQYF

j_call: TRBJ2-7
d_call: NA
clone_size: once
v_call: TRBV5-1
cdr3_nt: TGCGCCAGCAGCGAGGACGGTGGGGGCCGTGTTAAGGAGCAGTACTTC
cdr3_aa: CASSEDGGGRVKEQYF

j_call: TRBJ2-7
d_call: NA
clone_size: few
v_call: TRBV4-1
cdr3_nt: TGCGCCAGCAGCCAGGACTTGAGCTCCTACGAGCAGTACTTC
cdr3_aa: CASSQDLSSYEQYF